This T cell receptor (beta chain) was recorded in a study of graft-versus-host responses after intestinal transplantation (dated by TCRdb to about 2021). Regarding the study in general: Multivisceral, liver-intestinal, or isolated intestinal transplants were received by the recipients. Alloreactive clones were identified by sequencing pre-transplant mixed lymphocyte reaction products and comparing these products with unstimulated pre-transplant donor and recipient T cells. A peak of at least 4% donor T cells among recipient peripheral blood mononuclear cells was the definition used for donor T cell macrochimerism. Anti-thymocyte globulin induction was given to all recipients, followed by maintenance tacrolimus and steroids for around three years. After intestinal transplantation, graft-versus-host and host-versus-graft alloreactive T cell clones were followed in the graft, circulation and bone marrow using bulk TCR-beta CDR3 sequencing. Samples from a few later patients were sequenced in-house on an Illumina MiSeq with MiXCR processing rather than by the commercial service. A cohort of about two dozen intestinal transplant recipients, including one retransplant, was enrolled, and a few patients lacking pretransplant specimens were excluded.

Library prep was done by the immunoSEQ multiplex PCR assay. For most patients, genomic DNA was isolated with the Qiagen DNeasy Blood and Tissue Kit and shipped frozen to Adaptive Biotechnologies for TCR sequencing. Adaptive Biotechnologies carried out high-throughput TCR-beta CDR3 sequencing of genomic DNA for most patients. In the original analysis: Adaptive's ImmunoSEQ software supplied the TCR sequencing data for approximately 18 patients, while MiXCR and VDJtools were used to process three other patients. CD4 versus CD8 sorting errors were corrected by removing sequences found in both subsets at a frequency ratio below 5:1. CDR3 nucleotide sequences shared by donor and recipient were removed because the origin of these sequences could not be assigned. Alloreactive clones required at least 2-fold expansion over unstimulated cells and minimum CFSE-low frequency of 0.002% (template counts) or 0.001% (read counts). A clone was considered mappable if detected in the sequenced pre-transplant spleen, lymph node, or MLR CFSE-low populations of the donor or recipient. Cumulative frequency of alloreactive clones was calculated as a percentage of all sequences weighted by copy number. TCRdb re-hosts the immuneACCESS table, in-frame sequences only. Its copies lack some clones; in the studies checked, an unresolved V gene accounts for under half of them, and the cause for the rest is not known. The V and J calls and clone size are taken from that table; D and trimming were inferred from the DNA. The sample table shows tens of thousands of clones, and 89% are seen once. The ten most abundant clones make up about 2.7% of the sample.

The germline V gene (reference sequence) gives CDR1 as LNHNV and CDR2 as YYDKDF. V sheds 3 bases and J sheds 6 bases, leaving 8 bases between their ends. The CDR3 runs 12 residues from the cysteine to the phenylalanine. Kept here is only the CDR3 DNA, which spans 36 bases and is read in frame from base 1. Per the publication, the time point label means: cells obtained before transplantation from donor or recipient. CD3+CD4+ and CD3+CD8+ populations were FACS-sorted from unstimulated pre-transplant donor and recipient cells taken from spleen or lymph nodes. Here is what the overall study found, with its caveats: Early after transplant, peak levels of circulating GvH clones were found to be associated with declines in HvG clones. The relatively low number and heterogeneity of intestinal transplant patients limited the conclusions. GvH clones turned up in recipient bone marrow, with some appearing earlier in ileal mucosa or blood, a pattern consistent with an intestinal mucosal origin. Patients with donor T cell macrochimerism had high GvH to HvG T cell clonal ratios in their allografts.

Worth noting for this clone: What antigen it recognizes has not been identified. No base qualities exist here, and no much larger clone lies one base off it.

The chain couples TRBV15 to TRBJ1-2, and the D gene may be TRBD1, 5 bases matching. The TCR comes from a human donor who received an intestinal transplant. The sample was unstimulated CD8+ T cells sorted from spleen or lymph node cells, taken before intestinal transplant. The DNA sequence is TGTGCCACCAGCAGGGACATTAATGGCTACACCTTC. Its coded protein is CATSRDINGYTF. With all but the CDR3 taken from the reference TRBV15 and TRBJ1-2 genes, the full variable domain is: DAMVIQNPRYQVTQFGKPVTLSCSQTLNHNVMYWYQQKSSQAPKLLFHYYDKDFNNEADTPDNFQSRRPNTSFCFLDIRSPGLGDTAMYLCATSRDINGYTFGSGTRLTVV.